Listed below are T cell receptor beta chains from one sample, sequenced in a study of T cells expressing NK-cell markers. TCRdb reanalyzed the 5' RACE reads, giving one entry per CDR3 protein sequence and no DNA. The sample table sets out about 540,000 distinct CDR3 sequences. Sequencing was done on a sample of blood T cells: a sorted CD56 or NKG2C T cell subset, CD4+ or CD8+ T cells, or bulk PBMC T cells (not recorded which). The receptor set was obtained from a man aged 18 to 35 in good health. Each CDR3 is given with its conserved first and last residue. Fields, in order: V gene, J gene, CDR3 protein.

>TRBV10-3|TRBJ1-1
CAIRDVPEGEAFF
>TRBV6-2/TRBV6-3|TRBJ2-3
CASSYLGGAKDTQYF
>TRBV5-1|TRBJ2-2
CASSLTSGSGELFF
>TRBV5-5|TRBJ1-2
CASSLGGRRFGYTF
>TRBV2|TRBJ2-1
CASRLGGLNEQFF
>TRBV5-5|TRBJ2-7
CASSLTASYEQYF
>TRBV5-6|TRBJ2-4
CASSLYETRTGYLAKNIQYF
>TRBV10-3|TRBJ2-2
CAISRLDTAGELFF
>TRBV12-3/TRBV12-4|TRBJ1-1
CASSSRDRVRAEAFF
>TRBV4-2|TRBJ2-1
CASSQEFQRGEQFF
>TRBV29-1|TRBJ1-1
CSVGRLLEGTEAFF
>TRBV4-1|TRBJ2-1
CASSQDSRPIYNEQFF
>TRBV27|TRBJ2-1
CASSPTSENYKNEQFF
>TRBV13|TRBJ2-2
CATPNPAGENTGELFF
>TRBV6-5|TRBJ2-1
CASSYSFENEQFF